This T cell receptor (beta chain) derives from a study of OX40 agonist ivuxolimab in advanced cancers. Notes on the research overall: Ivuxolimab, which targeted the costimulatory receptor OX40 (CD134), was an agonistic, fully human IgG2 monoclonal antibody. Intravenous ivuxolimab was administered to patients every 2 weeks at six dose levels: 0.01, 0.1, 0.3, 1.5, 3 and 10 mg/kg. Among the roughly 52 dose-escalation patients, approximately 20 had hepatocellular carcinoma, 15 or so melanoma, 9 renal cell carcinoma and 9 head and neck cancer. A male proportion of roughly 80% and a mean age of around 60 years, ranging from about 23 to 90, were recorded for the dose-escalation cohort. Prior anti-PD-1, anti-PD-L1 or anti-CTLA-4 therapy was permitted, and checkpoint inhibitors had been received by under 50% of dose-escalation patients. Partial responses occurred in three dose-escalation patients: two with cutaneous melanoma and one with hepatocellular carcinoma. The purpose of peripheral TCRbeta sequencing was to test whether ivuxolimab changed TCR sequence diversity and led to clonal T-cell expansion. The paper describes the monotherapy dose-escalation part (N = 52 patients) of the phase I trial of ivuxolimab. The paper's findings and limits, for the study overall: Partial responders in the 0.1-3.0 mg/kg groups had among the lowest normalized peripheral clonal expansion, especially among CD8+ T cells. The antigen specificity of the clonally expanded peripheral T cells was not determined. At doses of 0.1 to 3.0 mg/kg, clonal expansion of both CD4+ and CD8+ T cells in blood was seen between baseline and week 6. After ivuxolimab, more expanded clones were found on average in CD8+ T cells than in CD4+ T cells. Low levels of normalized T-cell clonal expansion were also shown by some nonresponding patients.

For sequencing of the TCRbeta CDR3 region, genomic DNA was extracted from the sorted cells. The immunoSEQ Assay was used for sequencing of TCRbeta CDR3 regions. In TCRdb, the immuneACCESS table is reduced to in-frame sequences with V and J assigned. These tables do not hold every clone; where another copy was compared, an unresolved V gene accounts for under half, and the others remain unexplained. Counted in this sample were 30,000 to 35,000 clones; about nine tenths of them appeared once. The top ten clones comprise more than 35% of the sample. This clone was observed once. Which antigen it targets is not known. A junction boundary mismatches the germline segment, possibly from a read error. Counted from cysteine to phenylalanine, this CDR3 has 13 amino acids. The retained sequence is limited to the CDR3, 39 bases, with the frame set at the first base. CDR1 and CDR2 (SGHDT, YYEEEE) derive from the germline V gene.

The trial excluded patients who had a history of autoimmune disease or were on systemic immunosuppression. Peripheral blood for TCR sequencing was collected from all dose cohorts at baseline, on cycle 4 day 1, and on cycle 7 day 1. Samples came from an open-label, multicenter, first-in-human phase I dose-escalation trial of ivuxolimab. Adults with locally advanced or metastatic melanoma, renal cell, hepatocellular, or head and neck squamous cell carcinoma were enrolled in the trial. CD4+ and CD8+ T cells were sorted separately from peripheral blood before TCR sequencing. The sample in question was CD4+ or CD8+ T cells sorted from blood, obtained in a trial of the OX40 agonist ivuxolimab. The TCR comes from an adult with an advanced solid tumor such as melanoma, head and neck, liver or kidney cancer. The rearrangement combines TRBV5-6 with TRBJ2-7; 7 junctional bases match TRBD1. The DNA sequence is TGTGCCAGCAGCTTTAAAGCGCCAGGACAGGAGGACTTC. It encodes CASSFKAPGQEDF.